These T cell receptor beta chains were read from a single sample in a study of blood T cell repertoires in COVID-19. Produced via immunoSEQ multiplex PCR; TCRdb's table is partial and in-frame only. This sample has roughly 260,000 clones; roughly 82% occur once, and the top ten carry 4.7%. Sequenced: peripheral blood. The receptors shown here come from a woman aged 70 to 79 with acute or convalescent COVID-19. Both conserved end residues are part of each CDR3. The D gene is left open where the match is weak. Clone sizes are given selectively: once, few, many, or a class where the clone is expanded.

CDR3 | DNA | D | V | size | J
CASMDSGRSYGYTF | TGTGCCAGCATGGACAGCGGGAGAAGCTATGGCTACACCTTC | . | TRBV6-5 | . | TRBJ1-2
CASSMNLEAVFRGYTF | TGTGCCAGTAGTATGAATCTAGAGGCAGTCTTTCGTGGCTACACCTTC | . | TRBV19 | . | TRBJ1-2
CAWIVKSNQPQHF | TGTGCCTGGATAGTAAAGAGCAATCAGCCCCAGCATTTT | . | TRBV30 | . | TRBJ1-5
CASSLRTGPNEKLFF | TGTGCCAGCAGTTTACGGACAGGCCCTAATGAAAAACTGTTTTTT | TRBD1 | TRBV27 | . | TRBJ1-4
CASSMPGGGYNEQFF | TGTGCCAGTAGTATGCCGGGGGGCGGGTACAATGAGCAGTTCTTC | . | TRBV19 | . | TRBJ2-1
CASSLGGGAGNTIYF | TGCGCCAGCAGCTTGGGCGGGGGCGCTGGAAACACCATATATTTT | . | TRBV5-1 | . | TRBJ1-3
CATSESTGSGYTF | TGTGCCACCAGTGAAAGCACAGGGAGTGGCTACACCTTC | . | TRBV24-1 | . | TRBJ1-2
CASSLWSPGRANQPQHF | TGTGCCAGCAGTTTATGGAGCCCAGGGAGGGCCAATCAGCCCCAGCATTTT | . | TRBV27 | once | TRBJ1-5
CASSQDFWREEAFF | TGTGCCAGCAGCCAAGATTTTTGGAGGGAAGAAGCTTTCTTT | . | TRBV4-2 | . | TRBJ1-1
CASSAAGNPNTGELFF | TGCGCCAGCAGTGCTGCCGGGAATCCGAACACCGGGGAGCTGTTTTTT | . | TRBV10-1 | . | TRBJ2-2
CASSLAAGAIYNSPLHF | TGTGCCAGCAGCTTAGCTGCAGGGGCTATCTATAATTCACCCCTCCACTTT | . | TRBV7-2 | . | TRBJ1-6
CASSTGTGIGEKLFF | TGCGCCAGCAGCACCGGGACAGGAATAGGAGAAAAACTGTTTTTT | TRBD1 | TRBV4-3 | . | TRBJ1-4
CASSQYGRDRGPEQYF | TGTGCCAGCAGCCAATACGGCCGGGACAGGGGCCCCGAGCAGTACTTC | TRBD1 | TRBV11-1 | . | TRBJ2-7
CASSVVGGGYTF | TGTGCCAGCAGCGTAGTAGGGGGTGGCTACACCTTC | . | TRBV9 | . | TRBJ1-2
CASSYEMGQFQETQYF | TGTGCCAGCAGCTACGAGATGGGACAGTTCCAAGAGACCCAGTACTTC | TRBD1 | TRBV7-9 | . | TRBJ2-5
CASSSSPRVNEKLFF | TGTGCCAGCAGCTCAAGCCCCAGGGTAAATGAAAAACTGTTTTTT | . | TRBV7-6 | . | TRBJ1-4
CASSFGYEGGEQFF | TGTGCCAGCAGCTTTGGTTACGAAGGAGGTGAGCAGTTCTTC | . | TRBV5-4 | . | TRBJ2-1
CAISDLQNPNYGYTF | TGTGCCATCAGTGACCTCCAGAACCCTAACTATGGCTACACCTTC | . | TRBV10-3 | . | TRBJ1-2
CASSLGGRGNYEKLFF | TGCGCCAGCAGCTTGGGAGGCAGGGGGAACTATGAAAAACTGTTTTTT | TRBD1 | TRBV5-1 | few | TRBJ1-4
CASSYTSGGGLETQYF | TGTGCCAGCAGCTATACTAGCGGGGGAGGACTGGAGACCCAGTACTTC | TRBD2 | TRBV7-8 | few | TRBJ2-5
CASSQAPLRDRGLVQYF | TGCGCCAGCAGCCAAGCTCCCCTCCGGGACAGGGGGCTGGTACAGTACTTC | TRBD1 | TRBV4-1 | . | TRBJ2-7
CASKGFGAGGTEAFF | TGTGCCAGCAAGGGTTTTGGGGCTGGCGGCACTGAAGCTTTCTTT | . | TRBV5-6 | . | TRBJ1-1
CASSKPRGQDVWYGYTF | TGTGCCAGCAGCAAACCGAGGGGGCAGGACGTATGGTATGGCTACACCTTC | . | TRBV21-1 | . | TRBJ1-2
CASSDGLIRGFLYEQYF | TGTGCCAGCAGCGACGGATTGATACGGGGGTTCCTCTACGAGCAGTACTTC | . | TRBV3-1/TRBV3-2 | . | TRBJ2-7
CASRRASNYGYTF | TGTGCCAGCAGAAGAGCTTCTAACTATGGCTACACCTTC | . | TRBV28 | . | TRBJ1-2
CASSLAGGKVNEQFF | TGTGCCAGCAGTTTAGCGGGGGGGAAGGTAAATGAGCAGTTCTTC | TRBD2 | TRBV2 | . | TRBJ2-1
CASSFLSGELFF | TGTGCCAGCAGTTTCTTGTCGGGGGAGCTGTTTTTT | . | TRBV27 | . | TRBJ2-2
CASSITGTNEKLFF | TGTGCCAGTAGTATAACAGGGACTAATGAAAAACTGTTTTTT | . | TRBV19 | few | TRBJ1-4
CAISESGGIGQGKNSPLHF | TGTGCCATCAGTGAGTCAGGCGGGATTGGACAGGGAAAAAATTCACCCCTCCACTTT | TRBD1 | TRBV10-3 | . | TRBJ1-6
CACNGQRNYGYTF | TGTGCCTGTAACGGACAGCGCAACTATGGCTACACCTTC | . | TRBV30 | . | TRBJ1-2
CASSWDRGSYEQYF | TGCGCCAGCAGCTGGGACAGGGGTTCCTACGAGCAGTACTTC | TRBD1 | TRBV4-3 | . | TRBJ2-7
CASSQGNRATEAFF | TGCGCCAGCAGCCAAGGGAACAGGGCCACTGAAGCTTTCTTT | . | TRBV4-1 | once | TRBJ1-1
CASSPPTGLGTEAFF | TGTGCCAGTAGTCCTCCGACAGGTCTGGGCACTGAAGCTTTCTTT | . | TRBV19 | . | TRBJ1-1
CSVEESANTQYF | TGCAGCGTTGAAGAGAGTGCCAATACGCAGTATTTT | . | TRBV29-1 | . | TRBJ2-3
CASSLTHGGEQYF | TGTGCCAGCAGCCTAACACACGGGGGCGAGCAGTACTTC | . | TRBV11-2 | . | TRBJ2-7
CASSKRDTRYGYTF | TGTGCCAGCAGCAAAAGGGACACCCGCTATGGCTACACCTTC | . | TRBV21-1 | . | TRBJ1-2
CASSLTPQGAFHYGYTF | TGCGCCAGCAGCTTGACGCCACAGGGGGCCTTCCACTATGGCTACACCTTC | TRBD1 | TRBV5-1 | . | TRBJ1-2
CASSPPGGYGQETQYF | TGTGCCAGCAGCCCCCCGGGCGGGTACGGCCAAGAGACCCAGTACTTC | . | TRBV5-4 | . | TRBJ2-5
CASRQGADYGYTF | TGTGCCAGCCGACAGGGGGCAGACTATGGCTACACCTTC | TRBD1 | TRBV28 | . | TRBJ1-2
CASTGGRGPVADTQYF | TGTGCCAGCACTGGCGGGAGGGGCCCCGTCGCAGATACGCAGTATTTT | TRBD2 | TRBV7-2 | . | TRBJ2-3
CASKPIPDRVLNEQYF | TGTGCCAGCAAACCCATCCCCGACAGGGTTCTCAACGAGCAGTACTTC | TRBD1 | TRBV7-8 | . | TRBJ2-7
CASSLFGRNEQFF | TGTGCCAGCAGCTTGTTTGGTAGAAATGAGCAGTTCTTC | . | TRBV5-4 | . | TRBJ2-1
CASSLSGSSYEQYF | TGCGCCAGCAGCTTGAGCGGCAGCTCCTACGAGCAGTACTTC | . | TRBV5-1 | . | TRBJ2-7
CASSYEVGSTEAFF | TGTGCCAGCAGTTACGAGGTCGGGAGCACTGAAGCTTTCTTT | . | TRBV6-2/TRBV6-3 | once | TRBJ1-1
CASSFGNEQFF | TGTGCCAGCAGCTTCGGCAATGAGCAGTTCTTC | . | TRBV13 | few | TRBJ2-1
CASSFDRDRNTEAFF | TGTGCCAGCAGCTTTGACAGAGACAGGAACACTGAAGCTTTCTTT | . | TRBV7-9 | . | TRBJ1-1
CASSLSRNQPQHF | TGTGCCAGCAGCCTTAGTCGGAATCAGCCCCAGCATTTT | . | TRBV14 | . | TRBJ1-5
CASSLEGQNYGYTF | TGCGCCAGCAGCTTGGAGGGACAGAACTATGGCTACACCTTC | TRBD1 | TRBV5-1 | . | TRBJ1-2
CASSWTGGREQFF | TGTGCCAGCAGCTGGACAGGGGGCCGTGAGCAGTTCTTC | TRBD1 | TRBV5-4 | . | TRBJ2-1
CASSARDSSYEQYF | TGTGCCAGTAGTGCTAGGGACAGCTCCTACGAGCAGTACTTC | TRBD1 | TRBV19 | . | TRBJ2-7
CASSQGSRALHF | TGCGCCAGCTCCCAGGGTTCTAGGGCCCTCCACTTT | . | TRBV10-1 | . | TRBJ1-6
CASRSGTDTGELFF | TGTGCCAGCAGATCCGGGACAGACACCGGGGAGCTGTTTTTT | TRBD1 | TRBV6-5 | . | TRBJ2-2
CASSYSSTVNTEAFF | TGTGCCAGCAGTTACTCAAGTACTGTGAACACTGAAGCTTTCTTT | . | TRBV6-5 | once | TRBJ1-1
CASSGVQDSPLHF | TGCGCCAGCAGCGGGGTACAGGATTCACCCCTCCACTTT | . | TRBV5-1 | . | TRBJ1-6
CASSQDLATAQETQYF | TGCGCCAGCAGCCAAGATCTCGCGACAGCCCAAGAGACCCAGTACTTC | . | TRBV4-3 | . | TRBJ2-5
CASSQLGTASGANVLTF | TGCGCCAGCAGCCAACTGGGGACAGCCTCTGGGGCCAACGTCCTGACTTTC | TRBD1 | TRBV4-1 | . | TRBJ2-6
CASSSTLGGSGYTF | TGTGCCAGTAGTAGCACCCTCGGAGGATCTGGCTACACCTTC | . | TRBV19 | few | TRBJ1-2
CASSLEGQGVEKLFF | TGCGCCAGCAGCTTGGAGGGACAGGGTGTAGAAAAACTGTTTTTT | TRBD1 | TRBV5-1 | . | TRBJ1-4
CASRTGQGSGNTIYF | TGTGCCAGCAGAACCGGACAGGGCTCTGGAAACACCATATATTTT | TRBD1 | TRBV6-5 | . | TRBJ1-3
CASSLVNRDYGYTF | TGTGCCAGCAGCTTAGTTAACCGGGACTATGGCTACACCTTC | . | TRBV7-2 | . | TRBJ1-2